A single T cell receptor (beta chain) is shown here with its context. Its matching antigen is unknown. The time point: neoterminal ileum biopsy at postoperative endoscopy, about 6 months after surgery. Adults with ileal or ileocolonic Crohn's disease and an indication for resection were eligible. Sequencing used immunoSEQ multiplex PCR; TCRdb keeps in-frame clones, though not all of them. The table records approximately 12,000 clones, about three quarters of them present only once. V lost 3 bases to trimming and J lost 9 bases, with 9 bases between them. Per the germline V gene, CDR1 is MNHNS and CDR2 is SASEGT. This CDR3 has 12 amino acids. The sample comes from a study of T cell repertoires in ileal Crohn's disease. Study overall: Operated complications were stricturing disease (roughly 61%) and penetrating disease (about 40%). At postoperative colonoscopy, neoterminal ileum biopsies were taken as M6.

Findings of the study overall: Clonal expansions were more frequent in active smokers than non-smokers at surgery.

The TCR sequence derives from an adult with Crohn's disease. This chain joins TRBV6-1 and TRBJ1-5; weak D call: TRBD1 (5 bases). Sequenced material: ileal tissue. Here the CDR3 DNA reads TGTGCCAGCAGTGACGCAACAGGGCCCCAGCATTTT. Its protein is CASSDATGPQHF.